The rows below give T cell receptor beta chains drawn from one sample of a study of vaccination and CD4 T cells after COVID-19. From the PCR reads, TCRdb called clonotypes with MiXCR, one entry per CDR3 protein. The sample lists roughly 16,000 distinct CDR3 sequences, approximately 71% occurring once. Sequenced material: CD4+ T cells from blood, taken after SARS-CoV-2 vaccination. These receptors were obtained from a human donor who had recovered from COVID-19. CDR3s include the opening cysteine and the closing phenylalanine or tryptophan. D genes are given only for firm matches.

CDR3 length: 15; V gene: TRBV5-8; J gene: TRBJ2-5; D gene: NA; CDR3 protein: CASSPGPGGAETQYF
CDR3 length: 13; V gene: TRBV27; J gene: TRBJ1-5; D gene: NA; CDR3 protein: CASSWQGRQPQHF
CDR3 length: 12; V gene: TRBV28; J gene: TRBJ1-3; D gene: NA; CDR3 protein: CASSFRGNTIYF
CDR3 length: 15; V gene: TRBV20-1; J gene: TRBJ1-5; D gene: NA; CDR3 protein: CSARDRGISNQPQHF
CDR3 length: 15; V gene: TRBV7-2; J gene: TRBJ1-5; D gene: NA; CDR3 protein: CASSWTGGANQPQHF
CDR3 length: 15; V gene: TRBV20-1; J gene: TRBJ2-3; D gene: TRBD2; CDR3 protein: CSARPGGTSGGTQYF
CDR3 length: 15; V gene: TRBV7-2; J gene: TRBJ2-4; D gene: NA; CDR3 protein: CASSSLILAKNIQYF
CDR3 length: 16; V gene: TRBV20-1; J gene: TRBJ1-5; D gene: NA; CDR3 protein: CSASQGIPHSNQPQHF
CDR3 length: 13; V gene: TRBV12-3/TRBV12-4; J gene: TRBJ2-5; D gene: TRBD2; CDR3 protein: CASSPAGEETQYF
CDR3 length: 16; V gene: TRBV28; J gene: TRBJ2-2; D gene: NA; CDR3 protein: CASQPSWGFDTGELFF
CDR3 length: 15; V gene: TRBV5-4; J gene: TRBJ2-3; D gene: NA; CDR3 protein: CASSPGGGGTDTQYF
CDR3 length: 15; V gene: TRBV7-2; J gene: TRBJ2-7; D gene: TRBD2; CDR3 protein: CASSLAPGGYYEQYF
CDR3 length: 15; V gene: TRBV7-6; J gene: TRBJ2-5; D gene: NA; CDR3 protein: CASSLLATKGETQYF
CDR3 length: 13; V gene: TRBV20-1; J gene: TRBJ2-7; D gene: TRBD1; CDR3 protein: CSARGTGLHEQYF
CDR3 length: 15; V gene: TRBV20-1; J gene: TRBJ1-5; D gene: NA; CDR3 protein: CSASRQGASNQPQHF
CDR3 length: 16; V gene: TRBV7-2; J gene: TRBJ2-7; D gene: NA; CDR3 protein: CASLGRSTGQLYEQYF
CDR3 length: 15; V gene: TRBV20-1; J gene: TRBJ1-4; D gene: NA; CDR3 protein: CSARATAEDNEKLFF
CDR3 length: 18; V gene: TRBV2; J gene: TRBJ2-7; D gene: TRBD2; CDR3 protein: CASRAGTSGREKPYEQYF